A single sample gave rise to the 16 T cell receptor beta chains below, sequenced in a study of CD8+ T cells in alopecia areata. RNA extraction and reverse transcription yielded cDNA as sequencing template. Method: immunoSEQ multiplex PCR; TCRdb's copy keeps in-frame clones and lacks some. The sample lists about 97,000 clones; roughly two fifths were seen once. The material sequenced was CD4+ T cells sorted from blood. These receptors were obtained from a human donor with alopecia areata.

J is TRBJ1-1 and V is TRBV5-1; tentatively, D is TRBD1 (5 bases). V lost 5 bases and J 1 base, leaving 18 bases between the germline ends. There are 16 residues in the CDR3. Germline CDR1 is SGHRS and CDR2 is YFSETQ. The CDR3 DNA follows: TGCGCCAGCAGGCGGGGCCGCAGCTCCCCGAACACTGAAGCTTTCTTT. Amino acid sequence: CASRRGRSSPNTEAFF.

The chain has TRBV5-1 and TRBJ1-3, with D tentatively TRBD1 (6 bases). V was cut by 7 bases and J by 2 bases, with 10 bases left in between. The CDR3 is made up of 13 amino acids. The germline V gene encodes CDR1 SGHRS and CDR2 YFSETQ. CDR3 in amino acids: CASQTGAGNTIYF. The DNA for the CDR3 is TGCGCCAGCCAGACAGGAGCTGGAAACACCATATATTTT.

The CDR3: CASSGQAFYEQYF. The DNA for the CDR3 is TGTGCCAGCAGTGGACAGGCATTCTACGAGCAGTACTTC. The gene calls are TRBV2 and TRBJ2-7; D may be TRBD1 (6 bases). Germline-derived CDR1 and CDR2 are SNHLY and FYNNEI. The CDR3 loop spans 13 amino acids. The V end was cut by 4 bases, the J end by 3 bases, with 10 bases between.

This clone was detected a few times. The gene calls are TRBV5-5 and TRBJ2-5; 9 positions match TRBD1. From germline, CDR1 is SGHKS and CDR2 YYEKEE (reference sequence). The CDR3 loop spans 14 amino acids. Trimming at V came to 3 bases and at J to 5 bases, leaving 5 bases not matched to a gene. The CDR3 DNA follows: TGTGCCAGCAGCTCGGGACAGGGTAGCGAGACCCAGTACTTC. Its translation is CASSSGQGSETQYF.

The chain is built from TRBV19 and TRBJ2-6, with TRBD1 as a possible D gene (6 bases). The germline V and J ends were trimmed by 6 bases and 3 bases, with 18 bases remaining between them. Looked up from germline, CDR1 is LNHDA and CDR2 is SQIVND (reference sequence). The CDR3 is made up of 17 amino acids. The DNA for the CDR3 is TGTGCCAGTAGCTTACAGGGTACGGTTGGTGGGGCCAACGTCCTGACTTTC. Its protein product is CASSLQGTVGGANVLTF.

CDR3 bases: TGCGCCAGCAGCCAAGAACAGGGGAGAGACTCACCCCTCCACTTT. Amino acids: CASSQEQGRDSPLHF. The chain is built from TRBV4-3 and TRBJ1-6; 7 bases are a match to TRBD1. J was trimmed by 10 bases and V by 0 bases; bases with no gene match: 6. CDR1 and CDR2 (germline): LGHNA, YSLEER. CDR3 length equals 15 residues.

This clone was detected only once. This chain joins TRBV2 and TRBJ1-2; no clear D gene. The CDR3 runs to 11 residues. V was trimmed by 8 bases and J by 0 bases, leaving 4 bases between them. The germline CDR1 and CDR2 sequences are SNHLY and FYNNEI. The CDR3 DNA follows: TGTGCCAGCCAGGCTAACTATGGCTACACCTTC. Protein sequence: CASQANYGYTF.

This clone came up a few times. The chain recombines TRBV28 with TRBJ2-7; D not resolved. This CDR3 is built from 11 residues. Germline V gene sequence: CDR1 MDHEN, CDR2 SYDVKM. V shed 3 bases and J shed 3 bases, with 3 bases lying between them. DNA of the CDR3: TGTGCCAGCAGTTTTTTCTACGAGCAGTACTTC. Protein: CASSFFYEQYF. The variable domain in full, completed from reference TRBV28 and TRBJ2-7, reads DVKVTQSSRYLVKRTGEKVFLECVQDMDHENMFWYRQDPGLGLRLIYFSYDVKMKEKGDIPEGYSVSREKKERFSLILESASTNQTSMYLCASSFFYEQYFGPGTRLTVT.

The sample holds one count of this clone. The J gene is TRBJ2-5, the V gene TRBV30; 7 bases line up with TRBD1. The CDR3 totals 12 residues. Trimming at V came to 5 bases and at J to 5 bases, leaving 5 bases not matched to a gene. Germline CDR1 reads GTSNPN; CDR2 reads SVGIG (reference sequence). Written as DNA, the CDR3 is TGTGCCTGGGGGACAGTTCCGGAGACCCAGTACTTC. Translated, it gives CAWGTVPETQYF.

V gene TRBV27 combines with J gene TRBJ2-2; either TRBD1 or TRBD2 may supply D (5 bases each). CDR1 is MNHEY and CDR2 is SMNVEV in the germline V gene (reference sequence). This CDR3 region has 14 residues. Trimming removed 2 bases at V and 9 bases at J, with 13 bases between. The CDR3: CASSLTGTPWELFF. CDR3 nucleotide sequence: TGTGCCAGCAGTTTAACCGGGACCCCGTGGGAGCTGTTTTTT.

The rearrangement links TRBV6-5 to TRBJ1-5; TRBD1 is a possible D gene (5 bases). This CDR3 region has 14 residues. Germline V gives CDR1 MNHEY, CDR2 SVGAGI. Trimming removed 6 bases at V and 3 bases at J, with 12 bases between. DNA for the CDR3: TGTGCCAGCAGGAGCGGGGACTTCAATCAGCCCCAGCATTTT. Encoded protein: CASRSGDFNQPQHF.

This clone turned up a few times. The chain uses TRBV6-5 and TRBJ2-3; D not resolved. CDR1 and CDR2 from the germline V gene are MNHEY and SVGAGI. This CDR3 has 13 amino acids. V was shortened by 5 bases and J by 6 bases, with 12 bases between the two germline ends. The CDR3 reads CASSPRHRDTQYF. CDR3 nucleotides: TGTGCCAGCAGTCCGAGACATCGTGATACGCAGTATTTT.

V and J are TRBV30 and TRBJ2-3, with TRBD1 as a possible D gene (6 bases). This CDR3 is built from 15 residues. Germline loops: CDR1 GTSNPN, CDR2 SVGIG (reference sequence). Trimming took off 0 bases at V and 2 bases at J, with 12 bases between the two ends. The CDR3 sequence: CAWSVVGGSTDTQYF. The CDR3, as DNA: TGTGCCTGGAGTGTGGTAGGGGGTTCCACAGATACGCAGTATTTT.

Only a few counts were recorded for this clone. The chain uses TRBV29-1 and TRBJ1-1; 7 positions match TRBD1. There are 13 residues in the CDR3. The ends lost 7 bases at V and 9 bases at J; junction bases unmatched: 14. Per germline, CDR1 SQVTM and CDR2 ANQGSEA. CDR3 sequence reads: CSAGGRQGDKAFF. For the CDR3, the DNA is TGCAGCGCCGGGGGTAGACAGGGTGATAAAGCTTTCTTT.

This clone was counted between two and nine times. This chain connects TRBV7-9 to TRBJ2-3, with TRBD2 as a possible D gene (5 bases). CDR1 SEHNR and CDR2 FQNEAQ come from the germline V gene (reference sequence). Trimming cost V 3 bases and J 6 bases, with 13 bases left between them. This CDR3 is built from 14 residues. The CDR3 nucleotides are TGTGCCAGCAGCTTGGAGGAAGTAGCCGATACGCAGTATTTT. Translated: CASSLEEVADTQYF.

J is TRBJ1-1 and V is TRBV29-1, with D perhaps TRBD1 (5 bases). Germline CDR1 and CDR2: SQVTM and ANQGSEA. With 6 bases removed from V and 0 bases from J, the gap between germline ends came to 14 bases. The CDR3 length is 14 residues. The CDR3 nucleotides read TGCAGCGTGGCCGGGGGGAACATGAACACTGAAGCTTTCTTT. Translated: CSVAGGNMNTEAFF.